This T cell receptor (beta chain) was sequenced in a study of blood T cell repertoires in COVID-19. Study-level background: There were acute and convalescent COVID-19 samples, and they came from the United States, Italy and Spain. PBMCs, B-cell-depleted T cells, or T cells provided the cDNA or gDNA that made up the material.

As processed by the authors: For nucleated cells, counts were estimated from reference gene primer amplification. Here immunoSEQ multiplex PCR was the method, and the copy in TCRdb shows in-frame clones only, minus some. V and J calls plus clone size are reproduced from that table; the DNA served to infer D and trimming. The repertoire has roughly 72,000 clones, approximately 90% of them found once; the top ten carry about 21%. This clonotype originated in a human donor in a cohort sampled during active COVID-19. The specimen sequenced was peripheral blood.

The CDR3 coding sequence is TGTGCCAGCAGCCACCCACAGGAACAGCCCCAGCATTTT. Translation: CASSHPQEQPQHF. This chain uses TRBV7-8 with TRBJ1-5, with a possible D match to TRBD1 (5 bases). The CDR3 contains 13 residues. V was shortened by 5 bases and J by 7 bases, with 12 bases between the two germline ends. Germline-derived CDR1 and CDR2 are SGHVS and FQNEAQ.